This T cell receptor beta chain was sequenced for a study of blood T cell repertoires in COVID-19. Turning to the study itself: Spain, Italy and the United States supplied samples that represented acute and convalescent COVID-19. T cells, B-cell-depleted T cells, or PBMCs supplied cDNA or gDNA.

Some clones are missing from TCRdb's copy, which holds only in-frame ones; the method was immunoSEQ multiplex PCR. The sample holds some 45,000 clones; roughly 89% are singletons and the top ten take less than 20%. The sequence was collected from a man in his 60s with active COVID-19. Sequencing was carried out using peripheral blood.

Here the CDR3 DNA reads TGCAGTGCTAGTAAACTAGCGGGAGAAAATGAGCAGTTCTTC. Its translation is CSASKLAGENEQFF. The chain is built from TRBV20-1 and TRBJ2-1; TRBD2 aligns across 11 bases. The germline CDR1 and CDR2 sequences are DFQATT and SNEGSKA (reference sequence). The CDR3 totals 14 residues. V shed 3 bases, J shed 7 bases, and the junction held 5 bases outside the gene matches.